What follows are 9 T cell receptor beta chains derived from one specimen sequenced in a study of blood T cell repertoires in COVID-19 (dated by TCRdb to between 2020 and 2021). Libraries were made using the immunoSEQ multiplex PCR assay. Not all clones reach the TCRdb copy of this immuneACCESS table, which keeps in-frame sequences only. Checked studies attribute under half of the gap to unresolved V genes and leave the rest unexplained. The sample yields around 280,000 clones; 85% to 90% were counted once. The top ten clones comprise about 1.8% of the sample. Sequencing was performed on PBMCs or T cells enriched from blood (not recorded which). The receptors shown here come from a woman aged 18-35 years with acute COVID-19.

The CDR3 region has the DNA TGTGCCAGCAGCGTATTCGAGGGCGGCACTGAAGCTTTCTTT. Its translation: CASSVFEGGTEAFF. The chain links TRBV9 to TRBJ1-1, with D unresolved. The V and J ends lost 1 base and 4 bases respectively, with 11 bases between them. The CDR3 contains 14 residues. The germline gives CDR1 SGDLS, CDR2 YYNGEE. Full variable domain (outside the CDR3, taken from reference TRBV9 and TRBJ1-1): DSGVTQTPKHLITATGQRVTLRCSPRSGDLSVYWYQQSLDQGLQFLIQYYNGEERAKGNILERFSAQQFPDLHSELNLSSLELGDSALYFCASSVFEGGTEAFFGQGTRLTVV.

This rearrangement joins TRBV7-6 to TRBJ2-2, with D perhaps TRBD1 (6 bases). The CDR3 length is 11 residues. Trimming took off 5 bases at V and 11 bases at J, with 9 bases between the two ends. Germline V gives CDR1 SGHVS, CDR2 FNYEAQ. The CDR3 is CASSPDSELFF. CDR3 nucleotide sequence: TGTGCCAGCAGCCCGGACAGTGAGCTGTTTTTT.

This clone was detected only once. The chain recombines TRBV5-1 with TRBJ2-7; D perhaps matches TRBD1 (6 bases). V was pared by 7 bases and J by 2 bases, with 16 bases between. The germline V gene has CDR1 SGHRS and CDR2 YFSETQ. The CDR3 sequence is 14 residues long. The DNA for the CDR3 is TGCGCCAGCGCACTTACAGGGTCGACCTACGAGCAGTACTTC. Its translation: CASALTGSTYEQYF.

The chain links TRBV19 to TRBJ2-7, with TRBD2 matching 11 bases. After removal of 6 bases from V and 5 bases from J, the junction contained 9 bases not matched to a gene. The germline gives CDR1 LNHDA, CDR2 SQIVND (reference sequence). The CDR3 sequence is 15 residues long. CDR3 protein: CASSPRSSGRNEQYF. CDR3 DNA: TGTGCCAGTAGCCCTCGCTCTAGCGGGAGGAACGAGCAGTACTTC.

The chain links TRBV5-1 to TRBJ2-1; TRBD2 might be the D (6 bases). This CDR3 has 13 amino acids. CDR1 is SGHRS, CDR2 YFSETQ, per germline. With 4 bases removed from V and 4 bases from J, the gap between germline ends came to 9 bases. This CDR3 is CASSRDLYNEQFF. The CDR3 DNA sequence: TGCGCCAGCAGCCGGGACTTATACAATGAGCAGTTCTTC.

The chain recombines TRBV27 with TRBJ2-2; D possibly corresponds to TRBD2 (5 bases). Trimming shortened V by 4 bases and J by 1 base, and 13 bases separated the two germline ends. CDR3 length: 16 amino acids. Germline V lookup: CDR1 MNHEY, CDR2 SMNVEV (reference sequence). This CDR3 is CASSSPAGENTGELFF. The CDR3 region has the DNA TGTGCCAGCAGTTCCCCGGCGGGCGAGAACACCGGGGAGCTGTTTTTT.

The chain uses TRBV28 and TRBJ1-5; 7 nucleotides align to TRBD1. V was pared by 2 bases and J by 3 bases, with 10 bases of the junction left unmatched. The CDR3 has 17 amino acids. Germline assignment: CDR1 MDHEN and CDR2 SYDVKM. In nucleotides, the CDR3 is TGTGCCAGCAGTTTACAGGGGGTCCTGGTGAACAATCAGCCCCAGCATTTT. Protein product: CASSLQGVLVNNQPQHF.

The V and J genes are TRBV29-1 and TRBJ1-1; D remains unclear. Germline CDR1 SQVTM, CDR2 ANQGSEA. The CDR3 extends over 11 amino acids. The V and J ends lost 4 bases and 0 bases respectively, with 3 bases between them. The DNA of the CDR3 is TGCAGCGTTGGGCTGAACACTGAAGCTTTCTTT. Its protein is CSVGLNTEAFF.

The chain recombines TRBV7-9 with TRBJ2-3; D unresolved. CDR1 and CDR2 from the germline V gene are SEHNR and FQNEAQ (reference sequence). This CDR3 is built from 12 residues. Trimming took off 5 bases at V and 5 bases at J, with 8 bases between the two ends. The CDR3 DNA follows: TGTGCCAGCAGCCTCCCCCTAGATACGCAGTATTTT. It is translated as CASSLPLDTQYF.